Listed below are T cell receptor beta chains from one sample, sequenced in a study of shared clonotypes between healthy human individuals. Here immunoSEQ multiplex PCR was the method, and the copy in TCRdb shows in-frame clones only, minus some. Among 180,000 or so clones, 85% to 95% were seen once, and the ten largest hold around 0.067%. Input material: naive CD4+ T cells sorted from blood. The origin of the receptors is a young woman in good health. The CDR3 runs from the conserved cysteine through the conserved F or W. The D gene is left open where the match is weak.

V,D,J,CDR3
TRBV16,NA,TRBJ2-1,CASSQWGEQFF
TRBV28,NA,TRBJ1-2,CASSVPGAATNYGYTF
TRBV5-4,NA,TRBJ1-4,CASSPGGRGGEKLFF
TRBV5-5,NA,TRBJ1-4,CASSLDPSTGKLFF
TRBV5-1,TRBD1,TRBJ2-7,CASSLVAGGGYEQYF
TRBV20-1,NA,TRBJ1-5,CSARDIRAQHF
TRBV6-4,NA,TRBJ1-4,CASSRQAATNEKLFF
TRBV19,NA,TRBJ1-1,CASSIDRVTEAFF
TRBV6-1,NA,TRBJ1-2,CASRAALIGQYGYTF
TRBV27,TRBD2,TRBJ2-2,CASSPRGVGAGQTGELFF
TRBV5-1,NA,TRBJ2-5,CASSWEETQYF
TRBV2,NA,TRBJ1-1,CASSDQGGHQTEAFF
TRBV27,NA,TRBJ2-1,CASSFLNEQFF
TRBV7-8,TRBD2,TRBJ2-1,CASRYQRDGNEQFF
TRBV2,NA,TRBJ1-5,CASSEGRGGNQPQHF
TRBV5-4,TRBD1,TRBJ2-1,CASSLEAGGYNKQFF
TRBV5-5,TRBD1,TRBJ1-4,CASSLGQGYEKLFF
TRBV6-5,NA,TRBJ2-1,CASSRTIFWEQFF
TRBV21-1,NA,TRBJ2-7,CASSKSASGSISPNEQYF
TRBV27,NA,TRBJ1-1,CASYGENTEAFF
TRBV27,NA,TRBJ1-4,CASRPGMGAWEKLFF
TRBV18,NA,TRBJ1-2,CASSPRPDPAGYTF
TRBV27,NA,TRBJ2-3,CASSSWGVTDTQYF
TRBV27,TRBD2,TRBJ2-7,CASSLSGMSREQYF
TRBV18,TRBD1,TRBJ2-7,CASSPGQGGLYEQYF
TRBV29-1,NA,TRBJ1-4,CSFLGGEKLFF
TRBV19,NA,TRBJ1-3,CASSTSGNTIYF
TRBV14,NA,TRBJ2-2,CASSPDLRAGELFF
TRBV29-1,NA,TRBJ2-7,CSVDDLLGSEQYF
TRBV2,NA,TRBJ1-4,CASSVEAFDEKLFF
TRBV19,NA,TRBJ2-7,CASSTPTKTKANEQYF
TRBV5-5,TRBD1,TRBJ1-2,CASSGWDSSAYTSYGYTF
TRBV11-2,NA,TRBJ2-5,CASMVLRRRGETQYF
TRBV11-2,NA,TRBJ2-7,CASSFHGSPTLGQYF
TRBV11-1,NA,NA,CASSSLTGAYEQYF
TRBV7-2,TRBD1,TRBJ1-2,CASSSLQGMGNYGYTF
TRBV5-4,TRBD1,TRBJ1-1,CASNRSLTGGGPEAFF
TRBV19,NA,TRBJ2-1,CASSSRTTGNEQFF
TRBV7-9,TRBD1,NA,CASSSLTGTGMTYEQYF
TRBV6-1,NA,TRBJ2-7,CASRGYEQYF
TRBV2,NA,TRBJ1-5,CASSGPSSNQPQHF
TRBV28,TRBD2,TRBJ2-7,CASSRTSGRPGGGEQYF
TRBV2,NA,TRBJ2-7,CASSVLDDLYEQYF
TRBV6-5,NA,TRBJ1-1,CASRGTGLYTEAFF
TRBV6-5,TRBD1,TRBJ2-2,CASRPDRGGTGELFF
TRBV11-2,TRBD2,TRBJ2-7,CASSPRTSEKYEQYF
TRBV2,NA,TRBJ2-2,CASSGHTNTGELFF
TRBV18,NA,TRBJ1-6,CASSRVLGNSPLHF
TRBV5-4,NA,TRBJ1-5,CASSTTPEYQPQHF
TRBV6-1,NA,TRBJ2-7,CASTRTLAHEQYF
TRBV4-1,TRBD1,TRBJ2-7,CASRDRGGEQYF
TRBV18,NA,TRBJ1-4,CASSTRDGHNEKLFF
TRBV6-5,TRBD1,TRBJ2-2,CASSPRTGPGELFF
TRBV11-2,NA,TRBJ1-1,CASSPGGGGGIPEAFF
TRBV11-2,TRBD1,TRBJ1-2,CASNSDREGGYTF
TRBV28,TRBD1,NA,CASKPGQSYEQYF
TRBV11-2,TRBD1,TRBJ2-7,CASSPWTGGSLAPGEQYF